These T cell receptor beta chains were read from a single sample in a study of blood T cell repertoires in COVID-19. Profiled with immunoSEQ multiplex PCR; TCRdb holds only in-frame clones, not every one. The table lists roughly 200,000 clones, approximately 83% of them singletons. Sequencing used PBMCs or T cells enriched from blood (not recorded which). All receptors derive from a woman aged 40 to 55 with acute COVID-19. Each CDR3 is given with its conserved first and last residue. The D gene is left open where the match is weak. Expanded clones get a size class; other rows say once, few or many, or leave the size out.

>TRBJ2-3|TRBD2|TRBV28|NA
CASSHGGSGKDTQYF
TGTGCCAGCAGTCACGGGGGTAGCGGGAAAGATACGCAGTATTTT
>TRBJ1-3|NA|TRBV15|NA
CATSGTSQGNTIYF
TGTGCCACCAGTGGGACAAGCCAGGGAAACACCATATATTTT
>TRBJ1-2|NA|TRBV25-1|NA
CASSDSAGGYGYTF
TGTGCCAGCAGTGATTCAGCCGGAGGGTATGGCTACACCTTC
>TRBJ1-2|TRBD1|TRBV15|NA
CATSLTNRGDYGYTF
TGTGCCACCAGCCTAACTAACAGGGGAGACTATGGCTACACCTTC
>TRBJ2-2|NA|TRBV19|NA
CASSQGRGTGELFF
TGTGCCAGTAGTCAGGGCAGGGGAACCGGGGAGCTGTTTTTT
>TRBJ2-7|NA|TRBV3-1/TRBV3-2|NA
CASSQGSKRGYGYEQYF
TGTGCCAGCAGCCAGGGAAGTAAAAGGGGATACGGCTACGAGCAGTACTTC
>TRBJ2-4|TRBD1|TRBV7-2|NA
CASSRETGNIQYF
TGTGCCAGCAGCCGCGAGACAGGGAACATTCAGTACTTC
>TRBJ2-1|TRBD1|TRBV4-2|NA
CASSDRDRGRNEQFF
TGTGCCAGCAGCGACCGGGACAGGGGGAGGAATGAGCAGTTCTTC
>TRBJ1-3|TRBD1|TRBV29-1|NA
CSVLGQGPGNTIYF
TGCAGCGTTTTAGGACAGGGCCCTGGAAACACCATATATTTT
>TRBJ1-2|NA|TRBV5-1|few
CASSLEGRPGGYTF
TGCGCCAGCAGCTTGGAAGGCAGACCGGGAGGCTACACCTTC
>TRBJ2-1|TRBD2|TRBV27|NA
CASRRSGGLAANEQFF
TGTGCCAGCAGAAGGAGCGGGGGACTAGCCGCCAATGAGCAGTTCTTC